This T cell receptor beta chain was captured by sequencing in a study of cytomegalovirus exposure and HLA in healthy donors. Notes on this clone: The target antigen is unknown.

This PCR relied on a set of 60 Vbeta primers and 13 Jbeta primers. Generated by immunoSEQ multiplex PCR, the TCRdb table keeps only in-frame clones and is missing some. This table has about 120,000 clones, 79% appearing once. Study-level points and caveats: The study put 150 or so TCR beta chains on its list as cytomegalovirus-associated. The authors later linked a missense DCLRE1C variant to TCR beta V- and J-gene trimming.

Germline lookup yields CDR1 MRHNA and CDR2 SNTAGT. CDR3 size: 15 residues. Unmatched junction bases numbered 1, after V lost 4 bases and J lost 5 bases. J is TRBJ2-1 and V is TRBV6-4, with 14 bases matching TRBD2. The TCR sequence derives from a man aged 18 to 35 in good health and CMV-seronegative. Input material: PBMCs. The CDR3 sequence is CASSVGLAGDNEQFF. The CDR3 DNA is TGTGCCAGCAGTGTGGGACTAGCGGGGGACAATGAGCAGTTCTTC.